A single sample is the source of the 25 T cell receptor beta chains below, sequenced in a study of blood T cell repertoires in COVID-19. The method was immunoSEQ multiplex PCR; TCRdb's version includes in-frame clones alone and lacks a portion of them. Of 310,000 or so clones in the sample, around 90% are singletons; the top ten hold roughly 6.7%. The material sequenced was peripheral blood. Receptors originate from a man aged 18 to 30 who had recovered from COVID-19.

The chain joins TRBV4-1 to TRBJ1-4, with D perhaps TRBD1 (6 bases). Deletions cut 5 bases from V and 8 bases from J, with 12 bases between. Germline V lookup: CDR1 MGHRA, CDR2 YSYEKL. The CDR3 is 13 residues long. CDR3 bases: TGCGCCAGCAGCTATACAGGGACGGAAAAACTGTTTTTT. It translates to CASSYTGTEKLFF.

The rearrangement joins TRBV5-1 to TRBJ1-3, with D possibly TRBD1 on 6 matching bases. Germline CDR1 and CDR2: SGHRS and YFSETQ. The CDR3 contains 16 residues. Trimming cost V 0 bases and J 0 bases, with 10 bases left between them. The CDR3 reads CASSLATGNSGNTIYF. The DNA of the CDR3 is TGCGCCAGCAGCTTGGCCACAGGGAACTCTGGAAACACCATATATTTT.

This chain joins TRBV30 and TRBJ2-3; 7 bases map to TRBD1. Trimming at V came to 5 bases and at J to 1 base, leaving 6 bases not matched to a gene. Germline V gives CDR1 GTSNPN, CDR2 SVGIG (reference sequence). CDR3 length equals 14 residues. The CDR3 DNA sequence: TGTGCCTGGGAGACAGGGATTGGCACAGATACGCAGTATTTT. This sequence encodes CAWETGIGTDTQYF.

This chain links TRBV4-3 with TRBJ2-1, with 8 positions matching TRBD2. CDR3 length: 17 amino acids. Germline assignment: CDR1 LGHNA and CDR2 YSLEER. The V and J ends lost 0 bases and 2 bases, in that order; junction bases with no gene match: 6. As DNA, the CDR3 is TGCGCCAGCAGCCAAGACCATCGAGCGGGGGCCTACAATGAGCAGTTCTTC. Protein product: CASSQDHRAGAYNEQFF.

V usage is TRBV30 and J usage is TRBJ2-7; TRBD2 matches at 10 bases. CDR1 is GTSNPN, CDR2 SVGIG, per germline (reference sequence). V lost 1 base, J lost 6 bases, and 3 bases stayed unmatched. The CDR3 sequence is 13 residues long. The CDR3 bases are TGTGCCTGGAGTGACTCTAGCGGGAGCGAGCAGTACTTC. Protein: CAWSDSSGSEQYF. Full variable domain (remainder filled in from reference TRBV30 and TRBJ2-7): SQTIHQWPATLVQPVGSPLSLECTVEGTSNPNLYWYRQAAGRGLQLLFYSVGIGQISSEVPQNLSASRPQDRQFILSSKKLLLSDSGFYLCAWSDSSGSEQYFGPGTRLTVT.

The genes are TRBV9 and TRBJ1-2; D gene ambiguous. The CDR3 extends over 14 amino acids. Germline V gene lookup returns CDR1 SGDLS and CDR2 YYNGEE. V gave up 4 bases and J gave up 6 bases, with 16 bases separating them. The DNA for the CDR3 is TGTGCCAGCAGCTCCGGTGGAGGTTCAAATGGCTACACCTTC. It translates to CASSSGGGSNGYTF. Based on the CDR3 plus reference TRBV9 and TRBJ1-2, the full variable domain is DSGVTQTPKHLITATGQRVTLRCSPRSGDLSVYWYQQSLDQGLQFLIQYYNGEERAKGNILERFSAQQFPDLHSELNLSSLELGDSALYFCASSSGGGSNGYTFGSGTRLTVV.

V usage is TRBV27 and J usage is TRBJ1-6; D is perhaps TRBD1 (5 bases). Deletions cut 2 bases from V and 6 bases from J, with 11 bases between. Looked up from germline, CDR1 is MNHEY and CDR2 is SMNVEV (reference sequence). The CDR3 covers 15 residues. The CDR3 here is CASSLKMGGNSPLHF. CDR3 nucleotides: TGTGCCAGCAGTTTAAAAATGGGGGGTAATTCACCCCTCCACTTT.

This chain uses TRBV12-3 or TRBV12-4 with TRBJ1-2; no clear D. This CDR3 is built from 11 residues. V lost 7 bases and J 4 bases, leaving 7 bases between the germline ends. This chain's CDR3 is CASTAGYGYTF. DNA for the CDR3: TGTGCCAGCACGGCGGGCTATGGCTACACCTTC.

The chain couples TRBV3-1 (or the pseudogene TRBV3-2) to TRBJ1-2, with D possibly matching TRBD1 (6 bases). The CDR3 spans 12 residues. Germline CDR1 is LGHDT and CDR2 is YNNKEL (reference sequence). V shed 7 bases and J shed 8 bases, with 14 bases lying between them. CDR3 residues: CASIGGRGGYTF. In DNA form, the CDR3 reads TGTGCCAGCATCGGGGGGCGCGGCGGCTACACCTTC.

The chain recombines TRBV12-3 or TRBV12-4 with TRBJ1-2; D unresolved. The CDR3 consists of 13 residues. Trimming stripped 6 bases from V and 4 bases from J, with 12 bases between. CDR3 loop: CASRLRGLYGYTF. The CDR3 DNA follows: TGTGCCAGCAGACTCCGGGGTCTCTATGGCTACACCTTC.

V usage is TRBV6-5 and J usage is TRBJ1-1, with a tentative D call TRBD1 (5 bases). CDR1 is MNHEY, CDR2 SVGAGI, per germline. Trimming shortened V by 8 bases and J by 2 bases, and 9 bases separated the two germline ends. CDR3 length: 12 amino acids. The DNA for the CDR3 is TGTGCCAGCGGGGGGGGTAACACTGAAGCTTTCTTT. Amino acid sequence: CASGGGNTEAFF.

The CDR3 DNA follows: TGTGCCAGTAGTATAGTACTAGCGGGAGGGAATAGAGCCTACGAGCAGTACTTC. It encodes CASSIVLAGGNRAYEQYF. The chain employs TRBV19 and TRBJ2-7; 13 bases are shared with TRBD2. This CDR3 comprises 18 residues. V lost 1 base, J lost 2 bases, and 8 bases stayed unmatched. Germline CDR1 reads LNHDA; CDR2 reads SQIVND (reference sequence).

On this clone: Other DNA sequences in the same sample also yield this CDR3. J is TRBJ2-7 and V is TRBV20-1; D may be TRBD1 (5 bases). The CDR3 sequence is 9 residues long. The germline V gene encodes CDR1 DFQATT and CDR2 SNEGSKA (reference sequence). The ends were cut back, 6 bases at V and 5 bases at J, with 5 bases in the middle. The DNA for the CDR3 is TGCAGTGCAGGGGACGAGCAGTACTTC. It translates to CSAGDEQYF.

The gene calls are TRBV14 and TRBJ2-5, with D unresolved. The V gene lost 1 base and the J gene lost 4 bases, with 7 bases spanning the gap. Germline V gives CDR1 SGHDN, CDR2 FVKESK. The CDR3 consists of 13 residues. CDR3 DNA: TGTGCCAGCAGCCAAGTGCGGCTAGAGACCCAGTACTTC. It translates to CASSQVRLETQYF.

This chain connects TRBV5-8 to TRBJ2-1; 11 bases line up with TRBD2. The CDR3 is 16 amino acids. The V gene end was trimmed by 5 bases and the J gene end by 4 bases; junction bases not matched to a gene: 8. Per germline, CDR1 SGHTS and CDR2 YDEGEE. The CDR3 nucleotides read TGTGCCAGCAGTCTACTAGCGGGGGTTACTTACAATGAGCAGTTCTTC. Translated, it gives CASSLLAGVTYNEQFF.

The chain joins TRBV19 to TRBJ1-2, with D possibly matching TRBD1 (5 bases). CDR3 size: 13 residues. Trimming removed 10 bases from V and 7 bases from J, with 19 bases in between. Germline CDR1 reads LNHDA; CDR2 reads SQIVND (reference sequence). The CDR3 nucleotides are TGTGCCACCCTCGGGGGGGAAATCGGTGGCTACACCTTC. Protein sequence: CATLGGEIGGYTF.

V is TRBV15 and J is TRBJ2-5; D is possibly TRBD1 (5 bases). Germline lookup yields CDR1 LNHNV and CDR2 YYDKDF (reference sequence). CDR3 length equals 16 residues. V dropped 1 base and J dropped 2 bases, with 14 bases sitting between them. Written as DNA, the CDR3 is TGTGCCACCAGCAGAGGTCAGGGAATAGGACAAGAGACCCAGTACTTC. Its translation is CATSRGQGIGQETQYF. Full variable domain (rest looked up from reference TRBV15 and TRBJ2-5): DAMVIQNPRYQVTQFGKPVTLSCSQTLNHNVMYWYQQKSSQAPKLLFHYYDKDFNNEADTPDNFQSRRPNTSFCFLDIRSPGLGDTAMYLCATSRGQGIGQETQYFGPGTRLLVL.

The chain employs TRBV5-1 and TRBJ1-1, with D tentatively TRBD1 (6 bases). The germline V gene encodes CDR1 SGHRS and CDR2 YFSETQ. Trimming shortened V by 1 base and J by 0 bases, and 16 bases separated the two germline ends. CDR3 length: 17 amino acids. The CDR3 here is CASSLISPWTVNTEAFF. The CDR3 region has the DNA TGCGCCAGCAGCTTGATTTCACCTTGGACAGTGAACACTGAAGCTTTCTTT.

The chain employs TRBV9 and TRBJ1-6; D uncertain. CDR3 length equals 14 residues. V lost 0 bases and J lost 9, with 10 bases in between. Germline V lookup: CDR1 SGDLS, CDR2 YYNGEE. The CDR3 spells CASSVGDSGSPLHF. The CDR3 DNA is TGTGCCAGCAGCGTAGGAGATTCGGGTTCACCCCTCCACTTT.

V usage is TRBV7-9 and J usage is TRBJ2-2, with D maybe TRBD1 (6 bases). The length of the CDR3 is 16 residues. CDR1 and CDR2 (germline): SEHNR, FQNEAQ (reference sequence). V dropped 6 bases and J dropped 5 bases, with 19 bases sitting between them. CDR3 nucleotide sequence: TGTGCCAGCAGTCATGTAACGACAGGCTGGACCGGGGAGCTGTTTTTT. Translating it yields CASSHVTTGWTGELFF.

The chain combines TRBV3-1 (or the pseudogene TRBV3-2) with TRBJ2-1, with TRBD2 as a possible D gene (7 bases). CDR1 is LGHDT, CDR2 YNNKEL, per germline (reference sequence). The CDR3 is 14 amino acids. Trimming took off 3 bases at V and 7 bases at J, with 13 bases between the two ends. CDR3 nucleotides: TGTGCCAGCAGCCAGAGGGGGGGCGGAAATGAGCAGTTCTTC. As protein: CASSQRGGGNEQFF.

The V and J genes are TRBV4-2 and TRBJ1-1, with TRBD1 identical over 8 bases. Germline V gene sequence: CDR1 LGHNA, CDR2 YNFKEQ. This CDR3 has 16 amino acids. V lost 0 bases, J lost 5 bases, and 8 bases stayed unmatched. In DNA form, the CDR3 reads TGTGCCAGCAGCCAAGATCATGGACAGGGAAGGACTGAAGCTTTCTTT. Translated: CASSQDHGQGRTEAFF.

A single count supports this clone. The chain is built from TRBV19 and TRBJ2-7; 10 nucleotides agree with TRBD1. Germline CDR1 and CDR2: LNHDA and SQIVND (reference sequence). J gave up 2 bases and V 11 bases, and 9 bases lay outside the gene matches. This CDR3 contains 14 residues. Here the CDR3 reads CAGLGQGDAYEQYF. CDR3 nucleotide sequence: TGTGCCGGTTTAGGACAGGGGGATGCCTACGAGCAGTACTTC.

This clone has more than one count but fewer than ten. The gene calls are TRBV6-6 and TRBJ1-2; 7 nucleotides align to TRBD1. Germline V gene lookup returns CDR1 MNHNY and CDR2 SVGAGI (reference sequence). The CDR3 is 15 amino acids. The V gene end was trimmed by 0 bases and the J gene end by 6 bases; junction bases not matched to a gene: 7. The chain's CDR3 is CASSYSNYRGDGYTF. The CDR3 DNA is TGTGCCAGCAGTTACTCCAATTACAGGGGAGATGGCTACACCTTC.

The V gene is TRBV4-3, the J gene TRBJ1-2, with D unclear. The CDR3 consists of 16 residues. V was cut by 0 bases and J by 3 bases, with 14 bases left in between. Germline V CDR1 and CDR2: LGHNA, YSLEER. CDR3 amino acids: CASSQDEGGWDYGYTF. In nucleotides, the CDR3 is TGCGCCAGCAGCCAAGACGAGGGAGGTTGGGACTATGGCTACACCTTC.